A selection of T cell receptor beta chains follows, all from one sample in a study of blood T cell repertoires in COVID-19. Method: immunoSEQ multiplex PCR; TCRdb's copy keeps in-frame clones and lacks some. In the table there are over 85,000 clones, roughly 92% of which are singletons. Sequencing was done on a sample of peripheral blood. The receptor source for this set is a woman in her fifties or sixties with COVID-19, enrolled during active disease. The CDR3 runs from the conserved cysteine through the conserved F or W. D genes are given only for firm matches. Clone size is not always given. Where it is, it says once, few, many or a class for expanded clones.

D gene	clone size	J gene	CDR3 length	V gene	CDR3 DNA	CDR3 protein
NA	NA	TRBJ2-7	13	TRBV11-3	TGTGCCAGCAGCCCATTCCCCTCCTACGAGCAGTACTTC	CASSPFPSYEQYF
NA	NA	TRBJ1-2	13	TRBV7-8	TGTGCTGTCGAAGGGGGTTGGAACTATGGCTACACCTTC	CAVEGGWNYGYTF
NA	NA	TRBJ1-2	12	TRBV19	TGTGCCAGTAGCACTTCCTCGAGGGGCTACACCTTC	CASSTSSRGYTF
NA	NA	TRBJ1-1	13	TRBV12-3/TRBV12-4	TGTGCCAGCTTCTTTACGGGGGGCACTGAAGCTTTCTTT	CASFFTGGTEAFF
NA	once	TRBJ2-1	12	TRBV11-3	TGTGCCAGCGGCAATTATTACAATGAGCAGTTCTTC	CASGNYYNEQFF
NA	NA	TRBJ1-2	16	TRBV24-1	TGTGCCACCAGTGACACCCACGTCCGGGGGGCTGGCGGCTACACCTTC	CATSDTHVRGAGGYTF
TRBD2	NA	TRBJ2-3	14	TRBV11-3	TGTGCCAGCAGTTCAGGGACTAGCGGGGCCCTTGGGGATTTT	CASSSGTSGALGDF
TRBD2	NA	TRBJ2-5	16	TRBV4-1	TGCGCCAGCAGCCAAGATCCTAGCGGGGGGAAAGAGACCCAGTACTTC	CASSQDPSGGKETQYF
NA	NA	TRBJ1-6	15	TRBV9	TGTGCCAGCAGCGTAGAGGGGATCAGCAATTCACCCCTCCACTTT	CASSVEGISNSPLHF
NA	NA	TRBJ1-3	13	TRBV19	TGTGCCAGTACCTGGCGGGATGGAAACACCATATATTTT	CASTWRDGNTIYF
TRBD1	NA	TRBJ1-1	16	TRBV30	TGTGCCTGGAGTTTAACTTCCGGGACAGGGGCGACTGAAGCTTTCTTT	CAWSLTSGTGATEAFF
NA	NA	TRBJ1-6	17	TRBV5-3	TGTGCCGGCCACCGGGACACTTTGAGATCCTATAATTCACCCCTCCACTTT	CAGHRDTLRSYNSPLHF
TRBD2	NA	TRBJ2-3	14	TRBV11-2	TGTGCCAGCAGCTTGATTCGGGGGGACGATACGCAGTATTTT	CASSLIRGDDTQYF
NA	NA	TRBJ1-2	13	TRBV19	TGTGCCAGTAGTCTACGGGGGAACTATGGCTACACCTTC	CASSLRGNYGYTF
NA	NA	TRBJ1-2	14	TRBV5-4	TGTGCCAGCAGCGTCTCCGGAGTTGTCTATGGCTACACCTTC	CASSVSGVVYGYTF
NA	NA	TRBJ2-3	14	TRBV19	TGTGCCACCCAGAGTAGAGGCTACACAGATACGCAGTATTTT	CATQSRGYTDTQYF
NA	NA	TRBJ1-2	14	TRBV19	TGTGCCAGTAGTCCCCAGGGAAACGACTATGGCTACACCTTC	CASSPQGNDYGYTF
TRBD2	NA	TRBJ2-3	15	TRBV7-2	TGTGCCAGCAGCATTAGCGGGGGGGGCGCGGATACGCAGTATTTT	CASSISGGGADTQYF
NA	NA	TRBJ1-2	13	TRBV6-2/TRBV6-3	TGTGCCAGCAGTTATGGCCAAAACTATGGCTACACCTTC	CASSYGQNYGYTF
NA	once	TRBJ2-6	17	TRBV2	TGTGCCAGCAGGGGGGGAGTAGATGGGTCTGGGGCCAACGTCCTGACTTTC	CASRGGVDGSGANVLTF
NA	NA	TRBJ1-2	13	TRBV9	TGTGCCAGCAGCGTAGGTTACAGGGATGGCTACACCTTC	CASSVGYRDGYTF
TRBD2	NA	TRBJ2-4	16	TRBV9	TGTGCCAGCAGCGTAGTTTGGGGGGGTGACAAAAACATTCAGTACTTC	CASSVVWGGDKNIQYF
NA	NA	TRBJ1-1	17	TRBV3-1/TRBV3-2	TGTGCCAGCAGCCAAGATCCCAGGGCGTATTATCACACTGAAGCTTTCTTT	CASSQDPRAYYHTEAFF
TRBD1	NA	TRBJ1-6	16	TRBV7-2	TGTGCCAGCAGCCCAACTGGGACAGGGGTATATTCACCCCTCCACTTT	CASSPTGTGVYSPLHF